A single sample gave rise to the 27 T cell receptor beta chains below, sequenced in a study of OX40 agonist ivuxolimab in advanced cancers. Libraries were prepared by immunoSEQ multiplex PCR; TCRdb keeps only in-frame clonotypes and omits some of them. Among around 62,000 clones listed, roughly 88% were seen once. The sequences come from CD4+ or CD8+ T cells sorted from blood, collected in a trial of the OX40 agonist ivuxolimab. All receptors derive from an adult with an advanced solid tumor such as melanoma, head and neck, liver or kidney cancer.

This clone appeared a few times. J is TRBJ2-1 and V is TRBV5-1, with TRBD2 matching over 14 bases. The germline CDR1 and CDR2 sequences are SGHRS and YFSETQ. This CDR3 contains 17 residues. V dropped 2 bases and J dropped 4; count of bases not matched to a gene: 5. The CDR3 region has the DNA TGCGCCAGCAGCTTCTTGGGACTAGCGGGAGTTTACAATGAGCAGTTCTTC. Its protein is CASSFLGLAGVYNEQFF. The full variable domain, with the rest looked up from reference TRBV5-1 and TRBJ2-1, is KAGVTQTPRYLIKTRGQQVTLSCSPISGHRSVSWYQQTPGQGLQFLFEYFSETQRNKGNFPGRFSGRQFSNSRSEMNVSTLELGDSALYLCASSFLGLAGVYNEQFFGPGTRLTVL.

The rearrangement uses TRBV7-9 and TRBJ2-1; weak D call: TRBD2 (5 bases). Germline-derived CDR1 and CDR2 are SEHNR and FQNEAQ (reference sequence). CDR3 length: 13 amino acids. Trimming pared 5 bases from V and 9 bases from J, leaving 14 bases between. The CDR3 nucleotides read TGTGCCAGCAGCGTCGCCGGGGTGGTTGAGCAGTTCTTC. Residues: CASSVAGVVEQFF. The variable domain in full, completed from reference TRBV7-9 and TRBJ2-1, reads DTGVSQNPRHKITKRGQNVTFRCDPISEHNRLYWYRQTLGQGPEFLTYFQNEAQLEKSRLLSDRFSAERPKGSFSTLEIQRTEQGDSAMYLCASSVAGVVEQFFGPGTRLTVL.

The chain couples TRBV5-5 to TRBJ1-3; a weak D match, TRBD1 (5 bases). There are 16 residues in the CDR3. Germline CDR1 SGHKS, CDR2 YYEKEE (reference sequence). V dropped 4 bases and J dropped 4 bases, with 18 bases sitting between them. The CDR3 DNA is TGTGCCAGCAGCCCAGGACAATCCCTTGCGGGAAACACCATATATTTT. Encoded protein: CASSPGQSLAGNTIYF.

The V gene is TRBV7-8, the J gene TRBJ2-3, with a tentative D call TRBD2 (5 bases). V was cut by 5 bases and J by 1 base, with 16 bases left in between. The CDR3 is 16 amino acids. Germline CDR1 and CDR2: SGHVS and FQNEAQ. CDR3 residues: CASSRGGETRTDTQYF. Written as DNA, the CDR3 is TGTGCCAGCAGCCGGGGTGGCGAAACCCGCACAGATACGCAGTATTTT.

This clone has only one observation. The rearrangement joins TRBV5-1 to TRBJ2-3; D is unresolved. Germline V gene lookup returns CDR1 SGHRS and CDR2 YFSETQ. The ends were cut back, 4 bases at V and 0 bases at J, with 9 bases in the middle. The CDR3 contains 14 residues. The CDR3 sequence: CASSNPTSTDTQYF. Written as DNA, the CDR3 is TGCGCCAGCAGCAATCCTACTAGCACAGATACGCAGTATTTT.

The CDR3 region is CASSPPLAGVTDTQYF. The CDR3 DNA is TGTGCCAGCTCACCACCGCTAGCGGGAGTAACAGATACGCAGTATTTT. The chain couples TRBV18 to TRBJ2-3, with TRBD2 matching 10 bases. The CDR3 has 16 amino acids. Germline values: CDR1 KGHSH, CDR2 LQKENI. Trimming cost V 0 bases and J 3 bases; bases outside gene matches: 3.

Here the CDR3 reads CASSSGQSYNEKLFF. DNA for the CDR3: TGCGCCAGCAGCTCGGGACAGAGCTATAATGAAAAACTGTTTTTT. The chain carries TRBV5-1 and TRBJ1-4, with 7 bases fitting TRBD1. Germline V gene data show CDR1 as SGHRS and CDR2 as YFSETQ. V shed 3 bases, J shed 4 bases, and the junction held 6 bases outside the gene matches. This CDR3 has 15 amino acids. Full variable domain (missing parts from reference TRBV5-1 and TRBJ1-4): KAGVTQTPRYLIKTRGQQVTLSCSPISGHRSVSWYQQTPGQGLQFLFEYFSETQRNKGNFPGRFSGRQFSNSRSEMNVSTLELGDSALYLCASSSGQSYNEKLFFGSGTQLSVL.

The DNA for the CDR3 is TGTGCCAGTAGAGTAAGGGGAAACTATGGCTACACCTTC. Protein product: CASRVRGNYGYTF. The rearrangement links TRBV19 to TRBJ1-2, with a weak D call TRBD1 (5 bases). The CDR3 has 13 residues. Trimming cost V 6 bases and J 2 bases, with 10 bases left between them. Germline CDR1 reads LNHDA; CDR2 reads SQIVND (reference sequence).

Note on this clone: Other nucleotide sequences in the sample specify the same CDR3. CDR3 region: CASRYTDTQYF. The CDR3 DNA sequence: TGTGCCAGCAGGTACACAGATACGCAGTATTTT. The rearrangement joins TRBV25-1 to TRBJ2-3; no clear D gene. The germline gives CDR1 MGHDK, CDR2 SYGVNS. The CDR3 runs to 11 residues. The V end was cut by 6 bases, the J end by 2 bases, with 3 bases between.

The CDR3 spells CASSLVEASSYNEQFF. Here the CDR3 DNA reads TGCGCCAGCAGCTTGGTTGAGGCCAGCTCCTACAATGAGCAGTTCTTC. V usage is TRBV5-1 and J usage is TRBJ2-1; D is ambiguous. Germline CDR1 SGHRS, CDR2 YFSETQ. Trimming took off 0 bases at V and 0 bases at J, with 10 bases between the two ends. CDR3 size: 16 residues.

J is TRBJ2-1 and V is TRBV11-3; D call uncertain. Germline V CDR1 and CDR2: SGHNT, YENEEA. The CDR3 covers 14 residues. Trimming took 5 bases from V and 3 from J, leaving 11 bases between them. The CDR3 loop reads CASSPTDGYNEQFF. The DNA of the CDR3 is TGTGCCAGCAGCCCAACCGACGGCTACAATGAGCAGTTCTTC.

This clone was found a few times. This CDR3 is CASRGSRTDEETQYF. CDR3 DNA sequence: TGCGCCAGCAGAGGATCGCGGACAGACGAGGAGACCCAGTACTTC. The chain links TRBV4-1 to TRBJ2-5; a possible D gene is TRBD1 (6 bases). CDR1 MGHRA and CDR2 YSYEKL come from the germline V gene. This CDR3 is built from 15 residues. Trimming left V 6 bases short and J 5 bases short, with 19 bases between.

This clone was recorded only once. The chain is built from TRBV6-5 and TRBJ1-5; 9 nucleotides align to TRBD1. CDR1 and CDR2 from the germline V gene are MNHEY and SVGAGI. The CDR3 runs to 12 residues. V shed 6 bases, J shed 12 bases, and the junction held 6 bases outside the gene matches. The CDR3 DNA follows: TGTGCCAGCAGCTCACAGGGGGCCTACCAGCATTTT. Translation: CASSSQGAYQHF.

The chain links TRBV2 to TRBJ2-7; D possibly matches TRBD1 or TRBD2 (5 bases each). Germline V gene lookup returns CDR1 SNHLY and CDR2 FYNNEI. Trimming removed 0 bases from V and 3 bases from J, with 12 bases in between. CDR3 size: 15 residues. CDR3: CASSEALGVDYEQYF. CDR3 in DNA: TGTGCCAGCAGTGAAGCGCTGGGGGTAGACTACGAGCAGTACTTC.

CDR3 amino acids: CASSREGPLGEQYF. The CDR3 nucleotides read TGTGCCAGCAGCCGGGAGGGCCCTCTGGGCGAGCAGTACTTC. J is TRBJ2-7 and V is TRBV6-6; 8 bases align to TRBD2. This CDR3 comprises 14 residues. Germline-derived CDR1 and CDR2 are MNHNY and SVGAGI (reference sequence). The V gene end was trimmed by 6 bases and the J gene end by 6 bases; junction bases not matched to a gene: 10.

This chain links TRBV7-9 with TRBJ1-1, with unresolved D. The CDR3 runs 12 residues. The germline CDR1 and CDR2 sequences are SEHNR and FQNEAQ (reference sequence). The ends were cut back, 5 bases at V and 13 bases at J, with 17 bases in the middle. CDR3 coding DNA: TGTGCCAGCAGCCTGGACCATCTCGGGCATTTCTTT. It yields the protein CASSLDHLGHFF.

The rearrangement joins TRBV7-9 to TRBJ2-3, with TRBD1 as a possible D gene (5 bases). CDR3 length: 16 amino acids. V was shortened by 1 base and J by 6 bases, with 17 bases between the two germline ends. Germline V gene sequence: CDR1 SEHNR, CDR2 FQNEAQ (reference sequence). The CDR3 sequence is CASSLVLGLIGDTQYF. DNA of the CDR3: TGTGCCAGCAGCTTAGTCTTGGGGCTTATAGGGGATACGCAGTATTTT.

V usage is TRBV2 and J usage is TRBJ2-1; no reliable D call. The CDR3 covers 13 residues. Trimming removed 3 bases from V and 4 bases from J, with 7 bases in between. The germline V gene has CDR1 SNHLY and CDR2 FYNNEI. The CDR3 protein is CASSDLGYNEQFF. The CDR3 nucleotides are TGTGCCAGCAGTGATCTAGGTTACAATGAGCAGTTCTTC.

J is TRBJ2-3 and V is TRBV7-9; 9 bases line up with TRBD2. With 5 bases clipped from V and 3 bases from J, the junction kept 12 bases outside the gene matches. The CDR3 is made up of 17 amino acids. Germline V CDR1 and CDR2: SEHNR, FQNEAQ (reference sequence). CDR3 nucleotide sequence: TGTGCCAGCAGCCTCTCCCGTGTTAGCGGGAGAACAGATACGCAGTATTTT. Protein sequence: CASSLSRVSGRTDTQYF.

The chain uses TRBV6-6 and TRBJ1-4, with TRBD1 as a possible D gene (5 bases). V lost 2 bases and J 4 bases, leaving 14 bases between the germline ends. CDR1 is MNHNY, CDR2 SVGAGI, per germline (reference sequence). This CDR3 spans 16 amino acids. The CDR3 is CASSYGGTVLNEKLFF. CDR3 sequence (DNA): TGTGCCAGCAGTTACGGGGGGACGGTCCTTAATGAAAAACTGTTTTTT.

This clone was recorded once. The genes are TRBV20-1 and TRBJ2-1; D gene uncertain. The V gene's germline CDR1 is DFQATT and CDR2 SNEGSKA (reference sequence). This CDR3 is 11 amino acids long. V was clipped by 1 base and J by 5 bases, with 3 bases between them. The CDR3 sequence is CSARGNNEQFF. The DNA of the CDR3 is TGCAGTGCTAGAGGTAACAATGAGCAGTTCTTC.

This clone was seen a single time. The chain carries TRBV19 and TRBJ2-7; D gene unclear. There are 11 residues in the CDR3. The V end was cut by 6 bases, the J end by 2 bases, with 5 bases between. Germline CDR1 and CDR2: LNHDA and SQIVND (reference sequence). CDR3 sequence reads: CASSNTYEQYF. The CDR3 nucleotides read TGTGCCAGTAGCAACACCTACGAGCAGTACTTC.

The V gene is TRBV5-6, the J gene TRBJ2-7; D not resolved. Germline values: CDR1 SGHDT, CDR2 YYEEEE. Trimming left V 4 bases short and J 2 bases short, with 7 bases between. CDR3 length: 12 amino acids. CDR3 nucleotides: TGTGCCAGCAGCCTTTCTGCCTACGAGCAGTACTTC. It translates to CASSLSAYEQYF.

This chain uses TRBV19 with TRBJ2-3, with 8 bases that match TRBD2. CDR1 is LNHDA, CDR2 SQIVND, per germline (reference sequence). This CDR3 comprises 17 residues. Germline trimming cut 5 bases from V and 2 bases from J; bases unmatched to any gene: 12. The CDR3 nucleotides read TGTGCCAGTAGTTTCTCCGGGGGGGGAGGAACCACAGATACGCAGTATTTT. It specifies CASSFSGGGGTTDTQYF.

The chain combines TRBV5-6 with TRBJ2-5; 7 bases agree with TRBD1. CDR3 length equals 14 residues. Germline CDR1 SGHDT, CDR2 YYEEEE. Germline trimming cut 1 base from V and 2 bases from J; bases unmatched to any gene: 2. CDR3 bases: TGTGCCAGCAGCTTGTTGACAGGGCAAGAGACCCAGTACTTC. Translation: CASSLLTGQETQYF.

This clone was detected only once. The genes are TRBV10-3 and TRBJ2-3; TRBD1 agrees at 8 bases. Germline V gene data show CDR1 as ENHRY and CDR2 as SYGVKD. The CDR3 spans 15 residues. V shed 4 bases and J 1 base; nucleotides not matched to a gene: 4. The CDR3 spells CAISGGGQGTDTQYF. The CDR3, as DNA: TGTGCCATCAGTGGTGGGGGACAGGGCACAGATACGCAGTATTTT.

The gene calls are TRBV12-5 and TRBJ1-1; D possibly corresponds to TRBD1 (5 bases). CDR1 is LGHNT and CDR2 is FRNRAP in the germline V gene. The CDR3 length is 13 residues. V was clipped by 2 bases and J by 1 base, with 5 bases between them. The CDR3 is CASGLQGNTEAFF. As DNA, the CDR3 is TGTGCTAGTGGTTTGCAGGGGAACACTGAAGCTTTCTTT.